The TCR beta chain described here comes from a study of T cell responses to AZD1222 COVID-19 vaccine. Background on the study: It was second doses at about 4 or about 12 weeks that were pooled. Study results and caveats: Following two doses of AZD1222, Spike-specific TCR breadth and depth rose. As reported, nearly half of all spike-specific TCRs target variant regions that are unmutated. Repertoire samples came only from after the peak T cell response.

To note about this clone: Its cognate antigen is unknown.

The protocol was immunoSEQ multiplex PCR, while the TCRdb copy is restricted to in-frame clones and leaves out a portion. In the table there are 85,000 to 130,000 clones, about 87% of which are singletons. The germline V gene encodes CDR1 SGHRS and CDR2 YFSETQ. The ends lost 2 bases at V and 6 bases at J; junction bases unmatched: 4. This CDR3 is built from 13 residues. The sample consisted of peripheral blood, taken on day 0 of AZD1222 vaccination. The TCR sequence derives from an adult in good health. The chain has TRBV5-1 and TRBJ1-2; 7 nucleotides agree with TRBD1. The CDR3: CASSFSTGNGYTF. The CDR3 region has the DNA TGCGCCAGCAGCTTCTCGACAGGGAATGGCTACACCTTC.